The 5 T cell receptor beta chains in this list originate from one sample, sequenced in a study of human thymus T cells. Repertoires were generated with immunoSEQ multiplex PCR, while TCRdb's copy carries only in-frame clones and drops some. This repertoire shows roughly 60,000 clones, 94% found once; its top ten account for nearly 6%. Sequenced material: blood. The receptors were sampled from a boy under two years old with a congenital heart defect but otherwise immunologically healthy.

This clone occurred once. V usage is TRBV7-2 and J usage is TRBJ2-5, with TRBD1 matching over 12 bases. Germline assignment: CDR1 SGHTA and CDR2 FQGNSA. This CDR3 has 18 residues. V was clipped by 5 bases and J by 5 bases; unmatched bases: 15. CDR3 nucleotides: TGTGCCAGCAGCCGCCGGGACAGGGGGCCGACGGCGCAGGAGACCCAGTACTTC. Its translation: CASSRRDRGPTAQETQYF.

This chain links TRBV4-2 with TRBJ2-3; tentatively, D is TRBD1 or TRBD2 (5 bases each). The V gene's germline CDR1 is LGHNA and CDR2 YNFKEQ. The CDR3 spans 18 residues. Trimming removed 0 bases from V and 4 bases from J, with 20 bases in between. CDR3 amino acids: CASSQEGPGLGLSDTQYF. DNA of the CDR3: TGTGCCAGCAGCCAAGAGGGACCCGGACTTGGTCTGTCAGATACGCAGTATTTT.

J is TRBJ2-3 and V is TRBV19; 8 nucleotides align to TRBD1. This CDR3 is built from 13 residues. After removal of 4 bases from V and 6 bases from J, the junction contained 3 bases not matched to a gene. The V gene's germline CDR1 is LNHDA and CDR2 SQIVND (reference sequence). This CDR3 reads CASSKGQGDTQYF. The CDR3 coding sequence is TGTGCCAGTAGTAAAGGACAGGGCGATACGCAGTATTTT.

The V call is TRBV29-1, the J call TRBJ2-7; 7 nucleotides line up with TRBD1. The CDR3 has 14 amino acids. Germline CDR1 reads SQVTM; CDR2 reads ANQGSEA. Losses at the gene ends were 3 bases for V and 5 bases for J; bases not matched to a gene: 10. For the CDR3, the DNA is TGCAGCGTTGATTTTGACAGGGCGAGCGACGAGCAGTACTTC. It is translated as CSVDFDRASDEQYF.

This chain connects TRBV19 to TRBJ1-5, with D possibly TRBD1 on 5 matching bases. The CDR3 runs to 15 residues. Germline V gives CDR1 LNHDA, CDR2 SQIVND (reference sequence). V was pared by 3 bases and J by 0 bases, with 9 bases between. DNA of the CDR3: TGTGCCAGTAGTATCGGGACCCGTAGCAATCAGCCCCAGCATTTT. Its translation: CASSIGTRSNQPQHF.